This TCR beta chain was observed in a study of T cell responses to AZD1222 COVID-19 vaccine. In the case of this clone: Its target is not known.

Samples with a second dose at about 4 or about 12 weeks were pooled together. Study-level findings and limits: Just a handful of people given AZD1222 tested seropositive at baseline. Females made up more of the donors, who were largely white British, and clonal diversity may have come out too low. The CD4 TCRs associated with vaccination extended across spike and predominated at 160-218 and 743-854.

Repertoires were generated with immunoSEQ multiplex PCR, while TCRdb's copy carries only in-frame clones and drops some. This table holds under 150,000 clones, around 87% found once. V lost 4 bases, J lost 1 base, and 8 bases stayed unmatched. CDR1 SGHTA and CDR2 FQGTGA come from the germline V gene. The CDR3 runs 17 residues. The source was peripheral blood, collected 28 days after the second AZD1222 dose. The rearrangement uses TRBV7-3 and TRBJ1-3; TRBD1 aligns across 9 bases. The receptor was derived from an adult who received the AZD1222 COVID-19 vaccine. The CDR3 reads CASSSSGQGTSGNTIYF. Here the CDR3 DNA reads TGTGCCAGCAGCTCCTCCGGACAGGGGACTTCTGGAAACACCATATATTTT.